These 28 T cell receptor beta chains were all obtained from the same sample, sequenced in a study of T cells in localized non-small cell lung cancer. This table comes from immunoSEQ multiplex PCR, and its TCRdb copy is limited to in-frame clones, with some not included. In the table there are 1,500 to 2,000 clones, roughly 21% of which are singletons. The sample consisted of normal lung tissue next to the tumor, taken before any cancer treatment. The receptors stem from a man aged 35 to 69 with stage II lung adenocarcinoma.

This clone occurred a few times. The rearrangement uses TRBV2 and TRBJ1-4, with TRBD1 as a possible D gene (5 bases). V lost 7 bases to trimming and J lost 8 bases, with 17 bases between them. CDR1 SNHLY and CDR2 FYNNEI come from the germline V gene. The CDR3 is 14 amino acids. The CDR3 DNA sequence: TGTGCCAGCATTCCCCGGGGGTTCCGGGAAAAACTGTTTTTT. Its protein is CASIPRGFREKLFF.

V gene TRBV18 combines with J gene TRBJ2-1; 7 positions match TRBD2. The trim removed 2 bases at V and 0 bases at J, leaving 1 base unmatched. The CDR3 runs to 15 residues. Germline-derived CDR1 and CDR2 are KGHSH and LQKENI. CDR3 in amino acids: CASSPGRGSYNEQFF. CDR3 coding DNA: TGTGCCAGCTCACCAGGGAGGGGCTCCTACAATGAGCAGTTCTTC.

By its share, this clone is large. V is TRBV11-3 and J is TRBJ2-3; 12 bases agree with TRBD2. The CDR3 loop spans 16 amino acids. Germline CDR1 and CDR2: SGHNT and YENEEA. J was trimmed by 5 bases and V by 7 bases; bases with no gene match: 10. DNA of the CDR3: TGTGCCAGCACCGAGGGGCCTAGCGGGGGGGAAGATACGCAGTATTTT. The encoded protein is CASTEGPSGGEDTQYF.

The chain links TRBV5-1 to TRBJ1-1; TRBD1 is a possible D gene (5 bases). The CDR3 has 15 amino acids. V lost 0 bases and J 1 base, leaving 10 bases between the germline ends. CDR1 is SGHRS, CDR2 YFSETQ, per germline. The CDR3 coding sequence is TGCGCCAGCAGCTTGGAAATTGGGGGGAACACTGAAGCTTTCTTT. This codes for CASSLEIGGNTEAFF.

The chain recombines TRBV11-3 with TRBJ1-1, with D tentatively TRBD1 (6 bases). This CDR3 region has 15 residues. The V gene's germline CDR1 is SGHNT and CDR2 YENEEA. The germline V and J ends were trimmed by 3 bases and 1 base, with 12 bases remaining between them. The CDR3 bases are TGTGCCAGCAGCTTGGAAGGGGGATGGAACACTGAAGCTTTCTTT. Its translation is CASSLEGGWNTEAFF.

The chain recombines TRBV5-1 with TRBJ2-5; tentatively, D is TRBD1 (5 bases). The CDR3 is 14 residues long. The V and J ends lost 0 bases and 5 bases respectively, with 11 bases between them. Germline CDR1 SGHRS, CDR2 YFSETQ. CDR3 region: CASSLDVAGETQYF. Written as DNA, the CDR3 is TGCGCCAGCAGCTTGGATGTGGCAGGGGAGACCCAGTACTTC. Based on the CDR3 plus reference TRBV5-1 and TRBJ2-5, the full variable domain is KAGVTQTPRYLIKTRGQQVTLSCSPISGHRSVSWYQQTPGQGLQFLFEYFSETQRNKGNFPGRFSGRQFSNSRSEMNVSTLELGDSALYLCASSLDVAGETQYFGPGTRLLVL.

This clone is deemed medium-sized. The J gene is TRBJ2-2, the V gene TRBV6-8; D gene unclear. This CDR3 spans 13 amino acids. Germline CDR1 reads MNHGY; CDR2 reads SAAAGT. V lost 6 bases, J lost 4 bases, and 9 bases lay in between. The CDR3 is CASRSGPTGELFF. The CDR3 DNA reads TGTGCCAGCAGATCCGGACCCACCGGGGAGCTGTTTTTT.

This CDR3 reads CASSPVGLETQYF. CDR3 DNA sequence: TGTGCCAGCTCACCGGTGGGGTTGGAGACCCAGTACTTC. V usage is TRBV18 and J usage is TRBJ2-5, with D unresolved. Trimming cost V 3 bases and J 5 bases, with 10 bases left between them. Germline V CDR1 and CDR2: KGHSH, LQKENI. The length of the CDR3 is 13 residues.

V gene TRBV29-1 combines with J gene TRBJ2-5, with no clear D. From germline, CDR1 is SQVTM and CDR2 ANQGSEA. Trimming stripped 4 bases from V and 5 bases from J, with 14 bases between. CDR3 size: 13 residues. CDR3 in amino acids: CSVGRQTRETQYF. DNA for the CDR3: TGCAGCGTTGGTAGGCAGACCCGGGAGACCCAGTACTTC.

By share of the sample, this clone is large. This chain's CDR3 is CASRGQGGTEAFF. The DNA for the CDR3 is TGTGCCAGCAGAGGACAGGGGGGGACTGAAGCTTTCTTT. The chain couples TRBV6-8 to TRBJ1-1; 10 bases agree with TRBD1. Germline V lookup: CDR1 MNHGY, CDR2 SAAAGT. The trim removed 6 bases at V and 5 bases at J, leaving 3 bases unmatched. The CDR3 is made up of 13 amino acids.

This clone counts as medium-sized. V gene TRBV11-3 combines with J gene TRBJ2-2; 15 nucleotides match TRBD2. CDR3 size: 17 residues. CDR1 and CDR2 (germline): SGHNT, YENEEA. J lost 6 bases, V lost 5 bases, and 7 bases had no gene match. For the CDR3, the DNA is TGTGCCAGCAGCCAAACCGGGACTAGCGGGGGGCCCGGGGAGCTGTTTTTT. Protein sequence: CASSQTGTSGGPGELFF.

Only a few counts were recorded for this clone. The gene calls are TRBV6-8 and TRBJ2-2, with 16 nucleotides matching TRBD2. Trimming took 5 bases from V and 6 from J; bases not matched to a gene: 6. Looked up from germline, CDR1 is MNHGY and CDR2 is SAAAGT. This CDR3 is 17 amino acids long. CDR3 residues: CASSVGTSGGAAGELFF. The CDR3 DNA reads TGTGCCAGCAGTGTCGGGACTAGCGGGGGGGCAGCCGGGGAGCTGTTTTTT.

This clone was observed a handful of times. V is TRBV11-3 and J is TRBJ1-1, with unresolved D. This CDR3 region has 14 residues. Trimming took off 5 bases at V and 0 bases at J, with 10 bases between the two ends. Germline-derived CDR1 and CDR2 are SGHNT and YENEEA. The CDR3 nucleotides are TGTGCCAGCAGCCAATTAGAGGTGAACACTGAAGCTTTCTTT. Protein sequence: CASSQLEVNTEAFF.

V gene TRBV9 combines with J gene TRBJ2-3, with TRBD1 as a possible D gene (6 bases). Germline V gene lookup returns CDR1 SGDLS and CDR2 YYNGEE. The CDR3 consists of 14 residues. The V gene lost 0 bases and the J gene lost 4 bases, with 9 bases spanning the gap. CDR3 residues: CASSVEQGSDTQYF. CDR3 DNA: TGTGCCAGCAGCGTAGAACAGGGATCAGATACGCAGTATTTT.

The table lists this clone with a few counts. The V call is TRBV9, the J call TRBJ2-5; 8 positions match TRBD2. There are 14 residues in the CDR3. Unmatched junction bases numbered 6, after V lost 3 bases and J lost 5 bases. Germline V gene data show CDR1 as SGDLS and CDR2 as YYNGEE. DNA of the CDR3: TGTGCCAGCAGCGAGAGCGGGGGAGGTGAGACCCAGTACTTC. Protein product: CASSESGGGETQYF.

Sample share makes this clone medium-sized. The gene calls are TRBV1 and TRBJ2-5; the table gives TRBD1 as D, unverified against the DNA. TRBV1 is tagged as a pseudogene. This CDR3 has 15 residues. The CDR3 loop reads CASSMAQADQETQYF. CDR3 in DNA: TGCGCCAGCAGCATGGCGCAGGCCGACCAAGAGACCCAGTACTTC.

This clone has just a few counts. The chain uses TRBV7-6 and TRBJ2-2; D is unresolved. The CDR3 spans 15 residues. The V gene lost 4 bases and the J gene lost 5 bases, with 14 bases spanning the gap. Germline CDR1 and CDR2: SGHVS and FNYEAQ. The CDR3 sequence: CASSSQPTRTGELFF. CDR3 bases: TGTGCCAGCAGCTCACAGCCCACGAGGACCGGGGAGCTGTTTTTT. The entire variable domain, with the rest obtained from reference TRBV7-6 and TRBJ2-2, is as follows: GAGVSQSPRYKVTKRGQDVALRCDPISGHVSLYWYRQALGQGPEFLTYFNYEAQQDKSGLPNDRFSAERPEGSISTLTIQRTEQRDSAMYRCASSSQPTRTGELFFGEGSRLTVL.

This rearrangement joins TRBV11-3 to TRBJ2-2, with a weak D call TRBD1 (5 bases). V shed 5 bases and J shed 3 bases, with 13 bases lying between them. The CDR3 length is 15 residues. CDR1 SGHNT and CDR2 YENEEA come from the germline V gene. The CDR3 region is CASSPQGFHTGELFF. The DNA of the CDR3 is TGTGCCAGCAGCCCGCAGGGCTTCCACACCGGGGAGCTGTTTTTT.

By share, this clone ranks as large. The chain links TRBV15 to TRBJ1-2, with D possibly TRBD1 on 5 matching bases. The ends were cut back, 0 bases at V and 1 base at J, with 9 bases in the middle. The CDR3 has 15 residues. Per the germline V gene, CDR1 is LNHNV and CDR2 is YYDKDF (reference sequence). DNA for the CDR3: TGTGCCACCAGCAGAGATAGGACAAATAACTATGGCTACACCTTC. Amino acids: CATSRDRTNNYGYTF.

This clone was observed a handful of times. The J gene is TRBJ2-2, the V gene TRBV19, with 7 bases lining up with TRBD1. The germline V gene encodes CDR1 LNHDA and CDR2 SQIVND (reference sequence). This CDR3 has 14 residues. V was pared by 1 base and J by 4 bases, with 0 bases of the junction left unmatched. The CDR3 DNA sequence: TGTGCCAGTAGTATAGCAGGGGGCACCGGGGAGCTGTTTTTT. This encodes CASSIAGGTGELFF.

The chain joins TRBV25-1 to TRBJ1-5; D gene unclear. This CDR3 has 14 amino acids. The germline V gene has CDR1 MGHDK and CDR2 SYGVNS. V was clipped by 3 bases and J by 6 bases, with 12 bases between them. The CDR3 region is CASSEAGLFQPQHF. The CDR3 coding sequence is TGTGCCAGCAGTGAGGCGGGGTTATTTCAGCCCCAGCATTTT. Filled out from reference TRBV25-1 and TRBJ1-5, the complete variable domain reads EADIYQTPRYLVIGTGKKITLECSQTMGHDKMYWYQQDPGMELHLIHYSYGVNSTEKGDLSSESTVSRIRTEHFPLTLESARPSHTSQYLCASSEAGLFQPQHFGDGTRLSIL.

The CDR3 DNA is TGTGCCAGCAGCTTCGCCATTCAAGAGACCCAGTACTTC. Translated, it gives CASSFAIQETQYF. The rearrangement joins TRBV7-1 to TRBJ2-5; D uncertain. Being an ORF, TRBV7-1 has a function that is uncertain. CDR3 length equals 13 residues. The V gene lost 4 bases and the J gene lost 2 bases, with 8 bases spanning the gap.

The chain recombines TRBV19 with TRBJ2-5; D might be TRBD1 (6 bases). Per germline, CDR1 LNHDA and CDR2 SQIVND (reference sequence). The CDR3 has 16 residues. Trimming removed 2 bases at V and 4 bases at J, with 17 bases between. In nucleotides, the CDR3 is TGTGCCAGTAGTATAAGGGGCACAGGGAAGGCAGAGACCCAGTACTTC. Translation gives CASSIRGTGKAETQYF.

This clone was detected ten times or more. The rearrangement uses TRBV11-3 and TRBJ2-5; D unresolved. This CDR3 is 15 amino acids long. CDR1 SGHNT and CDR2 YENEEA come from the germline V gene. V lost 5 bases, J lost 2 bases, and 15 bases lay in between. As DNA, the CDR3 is TGTGCCAGCAGCCCGGTGCCACGTTTTCAAGAGACCCAGTACTTC. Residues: CASSPVPRFQETQYF.

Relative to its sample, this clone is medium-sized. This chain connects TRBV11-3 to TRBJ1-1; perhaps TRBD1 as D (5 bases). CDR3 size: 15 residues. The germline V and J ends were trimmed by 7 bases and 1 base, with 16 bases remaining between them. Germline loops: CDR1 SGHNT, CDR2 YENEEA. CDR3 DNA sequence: TGTGCCAGCACCTTCCGAGGGACGGAGAACACTGAAGCTTTCTTT. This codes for CASTFRGTENTEAFF.

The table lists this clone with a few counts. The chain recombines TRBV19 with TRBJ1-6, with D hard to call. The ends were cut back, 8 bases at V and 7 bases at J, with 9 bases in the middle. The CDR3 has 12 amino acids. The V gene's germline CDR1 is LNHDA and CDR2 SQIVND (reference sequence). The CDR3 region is CASGHQNSPLHF. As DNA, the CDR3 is TGTGCCAGTGGCCACCAGAATTCACCCCTCCACTTT.

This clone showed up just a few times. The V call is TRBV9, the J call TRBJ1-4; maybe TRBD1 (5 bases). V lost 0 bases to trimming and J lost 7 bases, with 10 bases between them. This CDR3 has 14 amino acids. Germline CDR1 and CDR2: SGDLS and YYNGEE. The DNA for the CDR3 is TGTGCCAGCAGCGTAGGACAGAACCCTGAAAAACTGTTTTTT. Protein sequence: CASSVGQNPEKLFF.

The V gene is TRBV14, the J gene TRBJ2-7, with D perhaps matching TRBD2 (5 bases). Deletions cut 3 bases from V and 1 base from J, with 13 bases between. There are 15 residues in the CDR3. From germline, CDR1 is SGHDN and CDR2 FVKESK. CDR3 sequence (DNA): TGTGCCAGCAGCCATATACTACGGGGATCCTACGAGCAGTACGTC. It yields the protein CASSHILRGSYEQYV.